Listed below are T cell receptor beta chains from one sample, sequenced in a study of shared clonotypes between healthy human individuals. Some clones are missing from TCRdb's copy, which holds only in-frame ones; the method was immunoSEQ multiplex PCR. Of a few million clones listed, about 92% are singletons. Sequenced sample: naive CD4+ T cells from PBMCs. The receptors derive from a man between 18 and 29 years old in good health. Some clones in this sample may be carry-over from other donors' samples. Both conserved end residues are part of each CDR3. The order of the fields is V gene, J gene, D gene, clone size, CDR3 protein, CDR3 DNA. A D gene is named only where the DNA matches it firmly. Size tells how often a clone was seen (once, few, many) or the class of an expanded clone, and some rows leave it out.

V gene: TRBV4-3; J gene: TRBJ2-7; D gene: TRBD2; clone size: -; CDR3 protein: CASSRRTSATYEQYF; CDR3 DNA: TGCGCCAGCAGCCGGAGGACTAGCGCGACCTACGAGCAGTACTTC
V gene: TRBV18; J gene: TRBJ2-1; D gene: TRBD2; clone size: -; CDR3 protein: CASSPGTAGSYNEQFF; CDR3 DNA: TGTGCCAGCTCACCGGGAACAGCGGGGTCCTACAATGAGCAGTTCTTC
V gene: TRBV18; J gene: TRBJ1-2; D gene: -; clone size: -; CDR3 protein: CASSNGAGSLGYTF; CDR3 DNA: TGTGCCAGCTCAAATGGCGCAGGGTCTCTCGGCTACACCTTC
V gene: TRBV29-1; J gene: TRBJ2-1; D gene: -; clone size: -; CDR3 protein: CSIGPPEHEQFF; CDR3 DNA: TGCAGCATAGGACCACCAGAGCATGAGCAGTTCTTC
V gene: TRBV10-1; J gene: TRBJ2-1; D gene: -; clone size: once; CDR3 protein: CASSSSRLGSNEQFF; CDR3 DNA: TGCGCCAGCAGTTCATCCCGCCTGGGGAGCAATGAGCAGTTCTTC
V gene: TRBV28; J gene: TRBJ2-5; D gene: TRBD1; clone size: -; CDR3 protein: CASSLEGGWTQYF; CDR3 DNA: TGTGCCAGCAGTTTAGAAGGGGGCTGGACCCAGTACTTC
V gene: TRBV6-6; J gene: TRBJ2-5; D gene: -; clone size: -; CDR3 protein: CASRLGVGETQYF; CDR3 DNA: TGTGCCAGCAGACTAGGGGTCGGGGAGACCCAGTACTTC
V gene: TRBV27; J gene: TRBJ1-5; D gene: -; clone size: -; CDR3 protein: CASSLTHRDAVLQPQHF; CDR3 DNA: TGTGCCAGCAGTTTAACCCACCGGGACGCCGTGCTTCAGCCCCAGCATTTT
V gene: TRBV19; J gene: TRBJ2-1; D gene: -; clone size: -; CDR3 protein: CASSRGLATDNEQFF; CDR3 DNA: TGTGCCAGTAGTCGTGGTCTAGCCACCGACAATGAGCAGTTCTTC
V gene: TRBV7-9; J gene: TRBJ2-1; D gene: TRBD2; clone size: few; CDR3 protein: CASSSAAGEGFF; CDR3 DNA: TGTGCCAGCAGCTCCGCAGCGGGAGAGGGGTTCTTC
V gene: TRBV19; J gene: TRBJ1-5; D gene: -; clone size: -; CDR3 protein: CASSVGGNQPQHF; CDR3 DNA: TGTGCCAGTAGTGTCGGGGGGAATCAGCCCCAGCATTTT
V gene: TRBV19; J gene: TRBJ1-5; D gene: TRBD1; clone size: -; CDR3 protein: CASKETGTENRFSNQPQHF; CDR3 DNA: TGTGCCAGTAAGGAAACCGGGACAGAGAATAGATTTAGCAATCAGCCCCAGCATTTT
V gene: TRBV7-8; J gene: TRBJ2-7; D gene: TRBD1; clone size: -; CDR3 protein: CASSLGTGIREQYF; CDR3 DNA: TGTGCCAGCAGCCTCGGGACAGGGATCCGCGAGCAGTACTTC
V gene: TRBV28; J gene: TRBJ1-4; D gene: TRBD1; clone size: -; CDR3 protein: CASSPPDRGNEKLFF; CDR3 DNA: TGTGCCAGCAGTCCGCCGGACAGGGGCAATGAAAAACTGTTTTTT
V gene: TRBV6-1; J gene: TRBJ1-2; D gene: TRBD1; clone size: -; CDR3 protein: CASSERDRGLDGYTF; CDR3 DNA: TGTGCCAGCAGTGAAAGGGACAGGGGGCTGGATGGCTACACCTTC
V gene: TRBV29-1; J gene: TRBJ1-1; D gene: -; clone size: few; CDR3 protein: CSVAGRANTEAFF; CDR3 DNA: TGCAGCGTTGCCGGACGGGCGAACACTGAAGCTTTCTTT
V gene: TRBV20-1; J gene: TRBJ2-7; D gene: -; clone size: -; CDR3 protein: CSARSTYEQYF; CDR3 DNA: TGCAGTGCTAGGTCTACCTACGAGCAGTACTTC
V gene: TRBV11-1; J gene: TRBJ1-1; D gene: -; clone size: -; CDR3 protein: CASSLDTGRPKNTEAFF; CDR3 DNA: TGTGCCAGCAGCCTAGATACAGGGAGACCAAAGAACACTGAAGCTTTCTTT
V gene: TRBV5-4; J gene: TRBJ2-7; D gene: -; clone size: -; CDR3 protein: CASSLQSASYEQYF; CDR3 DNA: TGTGCCAGCAGCTTGCAATCTGCCTCCTACGAGCAGTACTTC
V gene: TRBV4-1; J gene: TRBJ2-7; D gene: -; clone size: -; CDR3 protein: CASSQGLSTGHFYEQYF; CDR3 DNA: TGCGCCAGCAGCCAAGGGCTTTCCACGGGCCACTTTTACGAGCAGTACTTC
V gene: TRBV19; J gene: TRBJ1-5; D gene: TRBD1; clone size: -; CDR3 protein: CASRTGYGQPQHF; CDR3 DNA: TGTGCCAGTCGGACAGGGTATGGCCAGCCCCAGCATTTT
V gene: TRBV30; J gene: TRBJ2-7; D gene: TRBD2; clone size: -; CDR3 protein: CAWSKLAGGYEQYF; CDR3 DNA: TGTGCCTGGAGTAAACTAGCGGGAGGCTACGAGCAGTACTTC
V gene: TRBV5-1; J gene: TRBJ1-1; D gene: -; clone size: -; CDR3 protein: CASSLGGGMNTEAFF; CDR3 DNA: TGCGCCAGCAGCTTGGGAGGGGGTATGAACACTGAAGCTTTCTTT
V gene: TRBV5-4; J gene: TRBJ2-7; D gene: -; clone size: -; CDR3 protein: CASSLVGVYEQYF; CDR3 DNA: TGTGCCAGCAGCTTGGTTGGGGTCTACGAGCAGTACTTC
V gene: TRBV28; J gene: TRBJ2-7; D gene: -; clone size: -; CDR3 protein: CASMEASTTEQYF; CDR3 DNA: TGTGCCAGCATGGAGGCCTCAACGACCGAGCAGTACTTC
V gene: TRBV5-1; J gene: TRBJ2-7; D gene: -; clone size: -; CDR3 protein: CASWRGAGSYEQYF; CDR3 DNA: TGCGCCAGCTGGCGCGGGGCGGGCTCCTACGAGCAGTACTTC
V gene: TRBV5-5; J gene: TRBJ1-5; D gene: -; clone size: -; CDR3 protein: CASSLAAGTIQPQHF; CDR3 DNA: TGTGCCAGCAGCTTGGCCGCCGGGACGATTCAGCCCCAGCATTTT
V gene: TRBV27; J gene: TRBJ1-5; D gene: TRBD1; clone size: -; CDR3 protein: CASSFTGQGRGDQPQHF; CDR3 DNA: TGTGCCAGCAGTTTTACCGGACAGGGAAGAGGCGATCAGCCCCAGCATTTT
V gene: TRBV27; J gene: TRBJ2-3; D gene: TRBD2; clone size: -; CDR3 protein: CASRLAETESDTQYF; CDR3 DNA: TGTGCCAGCAGACTAGCGGAAACCGAATCAGATACGCAGTATTTT
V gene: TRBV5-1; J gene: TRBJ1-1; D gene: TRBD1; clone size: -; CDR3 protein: CASSTGQAFEYTEAFF; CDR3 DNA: TGCGCCAGCAGCACGGGACAGGCCTTTGAGTACACTGAAGCTTTCTTT
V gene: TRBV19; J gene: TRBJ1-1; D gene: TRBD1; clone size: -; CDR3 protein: CASSRVDRGHEAFF; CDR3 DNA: TGTGCCAGTAGTAGGGTGGACAGGGGACATGAAGCTTTCTTT
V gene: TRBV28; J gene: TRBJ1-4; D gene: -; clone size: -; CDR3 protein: CASSSPSGPNEKLFF; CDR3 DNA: TGTGCCAGCAGTTCACCTTCTGGACCCAACGAAAAACTGTTTTTT
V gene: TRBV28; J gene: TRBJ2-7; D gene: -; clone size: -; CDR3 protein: CASTSVGSYEQYF; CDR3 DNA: TGTGCCAGCACCTCGGTCGGAAGCTACGAGCAGTACTTC
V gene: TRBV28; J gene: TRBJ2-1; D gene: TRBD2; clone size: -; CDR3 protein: CASSSMSGSFDNEQFF; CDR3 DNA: TGTGCCAGCAGTTCAATGAGCGGGAGCTTCGACAATGAGCAGTTCTTC
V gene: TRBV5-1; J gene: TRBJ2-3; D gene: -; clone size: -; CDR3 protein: CASSFGPIGTDTQYF; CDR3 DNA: TGCGCCAGCAGCTTTGGGCCCATCGGGACAGATACGCAGTATTTT
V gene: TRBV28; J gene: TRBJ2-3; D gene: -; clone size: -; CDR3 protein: CASSEPYRTDTQYF; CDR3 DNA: TGTGCCAGCAGCGAACCCTATCGCACAGATACGCAGTATTTT
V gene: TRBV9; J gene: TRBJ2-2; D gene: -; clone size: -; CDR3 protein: CASSVIVRPNTGELFF; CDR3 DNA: TGTGCCAGCAGCGTCATAGTCCGACCGAACACCGGGGAGCTGTTTTTT
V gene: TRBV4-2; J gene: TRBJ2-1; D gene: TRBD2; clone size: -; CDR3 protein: CASSRRWDYSYNEQFF; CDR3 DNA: TGTGCCAGCAGCCGCCGGTGGGACTACTCCTACAATGAGCAGTTCTTC
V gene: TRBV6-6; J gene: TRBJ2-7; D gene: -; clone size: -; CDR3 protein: CASSSAYYEQYF; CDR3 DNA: TGTGCCAGCAGCTCGGCTTATTACGAGCAGTACTTC
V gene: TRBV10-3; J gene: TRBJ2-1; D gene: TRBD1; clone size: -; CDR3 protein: CAISPQGANEQFF; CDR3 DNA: TGTGCCATCAGCCCCCAGGGGGCGAATGAGCAGTTCTTC
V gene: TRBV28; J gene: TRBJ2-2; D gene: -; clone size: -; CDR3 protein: CASNRARGNTGELFF; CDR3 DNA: TGTGCCAGCAATCGCGCGAGAGGAAACACCGGGGAGCTGTTTTTT
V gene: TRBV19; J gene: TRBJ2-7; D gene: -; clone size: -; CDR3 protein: CASSLAVTPTYEQYF; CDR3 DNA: TGTGCCAGTAGTTTAGCGGTCACGCCCACCTACGAGCAGTACTTC
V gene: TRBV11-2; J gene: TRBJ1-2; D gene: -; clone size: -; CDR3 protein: CASSRGTYYGYTF; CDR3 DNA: TGTGCCAGCAGCCGAGGGACCTACTATGGCTACACCTTC
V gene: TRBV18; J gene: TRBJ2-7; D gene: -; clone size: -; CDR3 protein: CASSGDNSYEQYF; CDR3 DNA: TGTGCCAGCTCAGGGGACAACTCCTACGAGCAGTACTTC
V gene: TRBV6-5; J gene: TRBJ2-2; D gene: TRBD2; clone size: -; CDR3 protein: CASSYWAGGLGELFF; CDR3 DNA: TGTGCCAGCAGTTACTGGGCGGGAGGGTTAGGGGAGCTGTTTTTT
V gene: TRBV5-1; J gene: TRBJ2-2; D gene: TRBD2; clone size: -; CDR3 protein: CASWTSGSAGELFF; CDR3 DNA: TGCGCCAGCTGGACTAGCGGGAGCGCCGGGGAGCTGTTTTTT
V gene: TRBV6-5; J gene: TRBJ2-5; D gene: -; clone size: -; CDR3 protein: CASASRDTQETQYF; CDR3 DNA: TGTGCCAGCGCATCAAGAGATACCCAAGAGACCCAGTACTTC
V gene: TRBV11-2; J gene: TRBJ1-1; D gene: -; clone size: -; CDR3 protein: CASSLVGALNTEAFF; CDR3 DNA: TGTGCCAGCAGCTTAGTGGGGGCCCTGAACACTGAAGCTTTCTTT
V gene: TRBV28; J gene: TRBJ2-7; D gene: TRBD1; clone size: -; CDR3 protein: CASGARDRGEYEQYF; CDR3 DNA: TGTGCCAGCGGAGCCCGGGACAGGGGGGAGTACGAGCAGTACTTC
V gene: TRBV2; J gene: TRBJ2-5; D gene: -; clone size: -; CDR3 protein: CASRQTSGRFETQYF; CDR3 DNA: TGTGCCAGCAGACAGACTAGTGGGAGATTTGAGACCCAGTACTTC
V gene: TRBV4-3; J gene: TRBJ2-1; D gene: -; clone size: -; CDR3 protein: CASSQEPQGEQFF; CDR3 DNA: TGCGCCAGCAGCCAAGAGCCCCAGGGTGAGCAGTTCTTC
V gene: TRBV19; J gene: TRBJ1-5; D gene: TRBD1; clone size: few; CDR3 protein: CASRDRGPQHF; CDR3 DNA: TGTGCCAGTAGGGACAGGGGGCCTCAGCATTTT
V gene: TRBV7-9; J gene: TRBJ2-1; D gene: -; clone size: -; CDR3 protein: CASSLAGLNEQFF; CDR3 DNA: TGTGCCAGCAGCTTAGCAGGCCTCAATGAGCAGTTCTTC
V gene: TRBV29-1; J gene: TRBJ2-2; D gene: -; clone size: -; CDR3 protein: CSVGRRTANTGELFF; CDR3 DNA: TGCAGCGTGGGTCGACGGACCGCGAACACCGGGGAGCTGTTTTTT
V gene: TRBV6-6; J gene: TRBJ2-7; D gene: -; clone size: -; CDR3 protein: CASSYSTENYEQYF; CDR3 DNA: TGTGCCAGCAGTTACTCGACCGAGAATTACGAGCAGTACTTC